This TCR beta chain was profiled in a study of OX40 agonist ivuxolimab in advanced cancers. Study-wide results and caveats: Expansion of clones was among the lowest in partial responders at 0.1-3.0 mg/kg. Among expanded peripheral T cells, antigen specificity went undetermined.

As for this clone: Antigen: not known.

V shed 2 bases and J shed 0 bases, with 12 bases lying between them. CDR3 length: 16 amino acids. CDR1 SGDLS and CDR2 YYNGEE come from the germline V gene. Sequencing was performed with immunoSEQ multiplex PCR; in TCRdb, only in-frame clones are kept and a portion is missing. The sample lists around 49,000 clones, around nine tenths occurring once. The material sequenced was CD4+ or CD8+ T cells sorted from blood, taken in a trial of the OX40 agonist ivuxolimab. This chain joins TRBV9 and TRBJ1-3; D gene ambiguous. The receptor was isolated from an adult with an advanced solid tumor such as melanoma, head and neck, liver or kidney cancer. CDR3 region: CASSVTGSSSGNTIYF. In DNA, the CDR3 is TGTGCCAGCAGCGTCACCGGGTCCTCCTCTGGAAACACCATATATTTT.